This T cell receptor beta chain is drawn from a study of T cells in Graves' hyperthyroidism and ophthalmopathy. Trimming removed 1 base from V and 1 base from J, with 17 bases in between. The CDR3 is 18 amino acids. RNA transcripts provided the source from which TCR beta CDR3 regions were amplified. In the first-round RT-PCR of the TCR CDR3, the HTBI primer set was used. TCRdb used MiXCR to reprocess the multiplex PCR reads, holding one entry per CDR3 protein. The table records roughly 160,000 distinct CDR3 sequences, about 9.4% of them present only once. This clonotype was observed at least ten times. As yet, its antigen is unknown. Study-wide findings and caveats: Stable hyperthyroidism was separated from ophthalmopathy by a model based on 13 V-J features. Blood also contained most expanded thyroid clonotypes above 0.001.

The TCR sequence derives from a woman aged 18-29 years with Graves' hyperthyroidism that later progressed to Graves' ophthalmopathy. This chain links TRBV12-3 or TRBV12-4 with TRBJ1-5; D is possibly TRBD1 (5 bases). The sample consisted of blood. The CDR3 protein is CASSLGDRLKDSNQPQHF. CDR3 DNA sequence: TGTGCCAGCAGTTTAGGTGACAGACTTAAAGACAGCAATCAGCCCCAGCATTTT.